This T cell receptor beta chain was sequenced in a study of blood T cell repertoires in COVID-19. At the level of the study: Samples of COVID-19 (acute and convalescent) were obtained from the United States, Italy and Spain. In each case, the material was cDNA or gDNA derived from T cells, B-cell-depleted T cells, or PBMCs.

This clone was observed a few times. The sample contains more than one DNA sequence encoding this CDR3. This CDR3 is built from 13 residues. Looked up from germline, CDR1 is MGHRA and CDR2 is YSYEKL. Trimming cost V 4 bases and J 4 bases, with 8 bases left between them. In the source study's methods: Amplification from reference gene primers served as the basis for estimated nucleated cell counts. TCRdb's table, derived via immunoSEQ multiplex PCR, lists solely in-frame clones and lacks some. Clone size and the V and J calls come from that table; the DNA yielded D and trimming. The sample holds under 450,000 clones; about nine tenths are singletons and the top ten take over 10%. Patients in Seattle were enrolled during active infection, then followed longitudinally.

The sample taken for sequencing was peripheral blood. The receptor was isolated from a woman aged 45-65 years with COVID-19, enrolled during active disease. The rearrangement uses TRBV4-1 and TRBJ1-5; maybe TRBD1 (5 bases). The CDR3 DNA reads as TGCGCCAGCAGCCTCTCAGGGAATCAGCCCCAGCATTTT. This codes for CASSLSGNQPQHF.